This TCR beta chain appears in the sequencing data of a study of CD8 T cells in ankylosing spondylitis (dated by TCRdb to the late 2010s). For the study in its entirety: The study profiled T cell receptor beta repertoires in healthy donors and ankylosing spondylitis patients to find disease-linked TCR variants. The full study cohort comprised 20 to 30 ankylosing spondylitis patients and 85 to 120 healthy donors. Peripheral blood was sampled, and synovial fluid was additionally collected from ankylosing spondylitis patients.

What the authors observed across the whole study: Some of the motif variants had been reported before in the synovial fluid and blood of reactive arthritis patients, a finding that suggests common disease-initiation mechanisms. A TCR beta motif of fewer than 10 highly homologous amino acid variants appeared characteristic of blood from ankylosing spondylitis patients. The disease-linked clones showed a CD8+ phenotype and occurred at relatively low frequencies in peripheral blood. According to the report, matched synovial fluid samples from ankylosing spondylitis patients were significantly enriched for the disease-linked clones.

For sequencing, an Illumina HiSeq 2500 was employed. Quantitative 5'-RACE with molecular barcodes was the method used to prepare the TCR beta libraries. The authors' pipeline ran thus. A new computational method based on a probabilistic model of VDJ rearrangement was used to identify disease-linked TCR variants. TCRdb trimmed public reads at Q25 via fastp, called clones via MiXCR and kept in-frame beta chains. Rows merge per CDR3 protein into single entries with the most common DNA and genes. The V and J calls follow TCRdb's processing rather than the paper's. The sample has about 800,000 distinct CDR3 sequences on record, about 12% of them singletons. More than 0.5% of the sample is taken by the ten largest. This clonotype was seen a handful of times. There is no known antigen for this receptor. Base qualities are not at hand, and no much larger clone is one base apart. The germline V gene gives CDR1 as SGHAT and CDR2 as FQNNGV. The trim is 0 bases for V and 4 bases for J, with a gap of 12 bases between the germline ends. The CDR3 has 15 amino acids, counting the end cysteine and phenylalanine. This entry keeps only the CDR3 DNA: 45 bases, framed from base 1.

The sample comprised blood, either unsorted or a sorted T cell fraction (not recorded which). The chain links TRBV11-2 with TRBJ1-1; perhaps TRBD1 is the D gene, with 6 bases matching. The sequence was collected from a male donor with ankylosing spondylitis. CDR3 sequence: CASSLERGTGTEAFF. Here is the DNA: TGTGCCAGCAGCTTAGAAAGGGGGACGGGCACTGAAGCTTTCTTT.